Presented here are 32 T cell receptor beta chains from one specimen sequenced in a study of tumor-infiltrating lymphocytes in oesophageal squamous cell carcinoma. TCRdb itself ran the PCR reads through MiXCR, one entry per CDR3 protein. The data hold under 15,000 distinct CDR3 sequences, with around 57% observed a single time. Specimen: esophageal tumor tissue. All receptors come from a female donor with esophageal squamous cell carcinoma.

The rearrangement joins TRBV11-2 to TRBJ1-1; TRBD1 is a possible D gene (6 bases). The germline V and J ends were trimmed by 0 bases and 5 bases, with 7 bases remaining between them. This CDR3 contains 13 residues. From germline, CDR1 is SGHAT and CDR2 FQNNGV. CDR3 loop: CASSLDQGTEAFF. CDR3 coding DNA: TGTGCCAGCAGCTTAGATCAGGGGACTGAAGCTTTCTTT. Filled out from reference TRBV11-2 and TRBJ1-1, the complete variable domain reads EAGVAQSPRYKIIEKRQSVAFWCNPISGHATLYWYQQILGQGPKLLIQFQNNGVVDDSQLPKDRFSAERLKGVDSTLKIQPAKLEDSAVYLCASSLDQGTEAFFGQGTRLTVV.

This clonotype occurred a few times. The chain recombines TRBV7-2 with TRBJ2-6, with TRBD2 matching 13 bases. The CDR3 spans 18 residues. Trimming took 5 bases from V and 4 from J; bases not matched to a gene: 8. In germline, CDR1 is SGHTA, CDR2 FQGNSA. Here the CDR3 reads CASSIRTSGSSGANVLTF. CDR3 coding DNA: TGTGCCAGCAGCATTAGGACTAGCGGGAGCTCCGGGGCCAACGTCCTGACTTTC.

This clonotype came up many times. This may come from a read error, since a much larger clone is one base off. The chain recombines TRBV7-9 with TRBJ2-1; D is undetermined. The CDR3 is made up of 12 amino acids. Germline CDR1 SEHNR, CDR2 FQNEAQ (reference sequence). V lost 8 bases to trimming and J lost 10 bases, with 15 bases between them. The CDR3 region has the DNA TGTGCCAGCGGAGATGGGTCCTACGAGCAGTTCTTC. This encodes CASGDGSYEQFF.

The rearrangement uses TRBV7-9 and TRBJ2-4; a possible D gene is TRBD1 (6 bases). The tail of the sequence fits TRBJ2-7 better, so the J call may be wrong. CDR1 and CDR2 from the germline V gene are SEHNR and FQNEAQ (reference sequence). This CDR3 region has 15 residues. CDR3 residues: CASSLVPGEGYEQYF. In nucleotides, the CDR3 is TGTGCCAGCAGCTTAGTGCCAGGGGAAGGCTACGAGCAGTACTTC.

The chain combines TRBV24-1 with TRBJ2-5, with D perhaps matching TRBD2 (5 bases). The DNA end is more similar to TRBJ2-1, so the J call may be wrong. Germline CDR1 is KGHDR and CDR2 is SFDVKD. The CDR3 contains 13 residues. This CDR3 is CATSDPGLNEQFF. CDR3 nucleotides: TGTGCCACCAGTGACCCCGGACTGAATGAGCAGTTCTTC.

A note on this clonotype: An end of the junction does not agree with germline; a read error may underlie this. The chain is built from TRBV6-1 and TRBJ2-7; no firm D call. The germline V gene has CDR1 MNHNS and CDR2 SASEGT. The CDR3 consists of 13 residues. CDR3 in DNA: TGTGCCAGCAGTGAAAAGGAGAATTCACCCCTCCACTTC. The encoded protein is CASSEKENSPLHF.

The V gene is TRBV12-3 or TRBV12-4, the J gene TRBJ2-1; 9 positions match TRBD1. Gene TRBJ2-5 matches the end of the DNA better, so the J call may be wrong. The CDR3 contains 15 residues. The chain's CDR3 is CASSLGGTGLETQYF. CDR3 nucleotides: TGTGCCAGCAGTTTGGGTGGGACAGGGTTGGAGACCCAGTACTTC.

Of note for this clonotype: As the CDR3 is not closed by the conserved phenylalanine or tryptophan, this likely results from a read error. Because the CDR3's place on the DNA is in doubt, the DNA is left out and the CDR3 is given as listed by TCRdb. The J gene is TRBJ2-1, the V gene TRBV7-3; TRBD1, the table's D call, lacks a check against the DNA. The CDR3 is 16 residues long, counting both termini. The germline CDR1 and CDR2 sequences are SGHTA and FQGTGA. CDR3 sequence reads: CASSPMGGVHEQYFGN.

Comment on this clonotype: Being one base from a much bigger clone, this may be a read error. This chain links TRBV19 with TRBJ2-5; D ambiguous. The J call may be in error: the DNA end matches TRBJ2-7 better. Germline values: CDR1 LNHDA, CDR2 SQIVND (reference sequence). The CDR3 contains 15 residues. The CDR3 here is CASNITSRGGYEQYF. The CDR3 DNA reads TGTGCCAGTAATATTACCTCCCGCGGCGGCTACGAGCAGTACTTC.

This clonotype was recorded many times. This rearrangement joins TRBV28 to TRBJ2-1, with TRBD2 matching over 8 bases. The CDR3 runs to 19 residues. Germline lookup yields CDR1 MDHEN and CDR2 SYDVKM. J lost 3 bases, V lost 3 bases, and 16 bases had no gene match. This CDR3 is CASSFPRALSSGGYNEQFF. CDR3 nucleotide sequence: TGTGCCAGCAGTTTCCCCCGGGCTCTTTCAAGCGGGGGCTACAATGAGCAGTTCTTC.

About this clonotype: Here the CDR3 omits its conserved ending phenylalanine or tryptophan, so a read error is the likely source. No DNA is shown, since the ends of the CDR3 on it are uncertain; the CDR3 is the one TCRdb lists. This chain uses TRBV7-2 with TRBJ2-3; TRBD1, the table's D call, was not compared with the DNA. Germline CDR1 reads SGHTA; CDR2 reads FQGNSA. The CDR3 has 16 amino acids, counting both end residues. CDR3 amino acids: CASKLLGQGNEQFFGP.

This clonotype was recorded a few times. This sequence joins TRBV6-6 and TRBJ2-1; D not certain. The CDR3 spans 16 residues. From germline, CDR1 is MNHNY and CDR2 SVGAGI (reference sequence). Trimming pared 7 bases from V and 0 bases from J, leaving 16 bases between. CDR3 loop: CASTPTASSSYNEQFF. Written as DNA, the CDR3 is TGTGCCAGCACCCCAACCGCCTCGAGCTCCTACAATGAGCAGTTCTTC.

This rearrangement joins TRBV7-3 to TRBJ2-1, with D possibly being TRBD2 (6 bases). The V end was cut by 0 bases, the J end by 3 bases, with 6 bases between. CDR1 and CDR2 (germline): SGHTA, FQGTGA. The CDR3 runs to 14 residues. The CDR3: CASSLTRDYNEQFF. CDR3 in DNA: TGTGCCAGCAGCTTAACGCGGGACTACAATGAGCAGTTCTTC.

This clonotype came up a few times. This chain links TRBV27 with TRBJ2-3, with D tentatively TRBD1 or TRBD2 (5 bases each). Trimming took off 5 bases at V and 8 bases at J, with 20 bases between the two ends. The CDR3 is made up of 15 amino acids. CDR1 and CDR2 from the germline V gene are MNHEY and SMNVEV (reference sequence). The CDR3 reads CASSPGRMRSGTQYF. CDR3 nucleotides: TGTGCCAGCAGTCCGGGACGAATGAGGTCAGGTACGCAGTATTTT.

The rearrangement uses TRBV12-3 or TRBV12-4 and TRBJ2-1; tentatively, D is TRBD2 (5 bases). Gene TRBJ2-7 matches the end of the DNA better, so the J call may be wrong. The CDR3 length is 13 residues. CDR3 nucleotides: TGTGCCAGCAGTTTAGCAGTTCGGAGGGAGCAGTACTTC. Translating gives CASSLAVRREQYF.

This clonotype has ten or more counts. The genes are TRBV4-1 and TRBJ2-7; 13 positions agree with TRBD2. TRBJ2-5 explains the end of the DNA better; the J call may be wrong. Germline-derived CDR1 and CDR2 are MGHRA and YSYEKL. This CDR3 is built from 16 residues. The CDR3, as DNA: TGCGCCAGCAGCCCGCGGACTAGCGGGGGCCAAGAGACCCAGTACTTC. It is translated as CASSPRTSGGQETQYF.

This clonotype was observed a few times. The CDR3 reads CASSLVGASTEAFF. The CDR3 DNA reads as TGTGCCAGCAGCTTAGTGGGGGCGAGCACTGAAGCTTTCTTT. The chain has TRBV7-6 and TRBJ1-1, with a weak D call TRBD1 (6 bases). This CDR3 is built from 14 residues. The V end was cut by 1 base, the J end by 4 bases, with 10 bases between. Germline CDR1 SGHVS, CDR2 FNYEAQ. Supplemented by reference TRBV7-6 and TRBJ1-1, the full variable domain reads GAGVSQSPRYKVTKRGQDVALRCDPISGHVSLYWYRQALGQGPEFLTYFNYEAQQDKSGLPNDRFSAERPEGSISTLTIQRTEQRDSAMYRCASSLVGASTEAFFGQGTRLTVV.

Only a few counts were recorded for this clonotype. The rearrangement uses TRBV7-6 and TRBJ2-3; D may be TRBD2 (6 bases). Per the germline V gene, CDR1 is SGHVS and CDR2 is FNYEAQ. The CDR3 runs to 14 residues. The V end lost 0 bases, the J end lost 4 bases, and 8 bases lay between the germline ends. Here the CDR3 reads CASSLAGGADTQYF. In nucleotides, the CDR3 is TGTGCCAGCAGCTTAGCGGGCGGGGCAGATACGCAGTATTTT.

This clonotype came up many times. The gene calls are TRBV5-6 and TRBJ2-1; the match to TRBD1 covers 7 bases. The end of the DNA aligns better with TRBJ2-7, so the J call may be wrong. The CDR3 extends over 15 amino acids. CDR1 and CDR2 (germline): SGHDT, YYEEEE. The CDR3 coding sequence is TGTGCCAGCAGCCTCCCCGGACAGGCCAATGGGGAGCAGTACTTC. Its protein is CASSLPGQANGEQYF.

This clonotype was detected only a few times. V usage is TRBV29-1 and J usage is TRBJ2-3, with 10 bases lining up with TRBD1. The CDR3 contains 17 residues. Germline loops: CDR1 SQVTM, CDR2 ANQGSEA. The J segment lost 5 bases and the V segment lost 3 bases, leaving 14 bases of the junction unmatched. The CDR3 here is CSVDSLRDRGQGDTQYF. Here the CDR3 DNA reads TGCAGCGTTGATTCCCTCCGAGACAGGGGGCAAGGAGATACGCAGTATTTT.

The J gene is TRBJ2-5, the V gene TRBV7-6, with unresolved D. The J call is doubtful: the DNA matches TRBJ2-7 better. Per germline, CDR1 SGHVS and CDR2 FNYEAQ. The CDR3 extends over 14 amino acids. Here the CDR3 DNA reads TGTGCCAGCAGCTTAGTCCAGGACTCCTACGAGCAGTACTTC. Translating gives CASSLVQDSYEQYF.

About this clonotype: This CDR3 fails to terminate in the conserved phenylalanine or tryptophan, so it likely reflects a read error. It is unclear where the CDR3 begins or ends on the DNA, so no DNA is shown, and the CDR3 is as TCRdb lists it. The chain links TRBV7-6 to TRBJ2-6; TRBD1, as called in the table, went unchecked against the DNA. Counting both end residues, the CDR3 totals 15 amino acids. Germline CDR1 and CDR2: SGHVS and FNYEAQ. The CDR3 here is CASSLESNNEQFFGA.

The chain uses TRBV20-1 and TRBJ1-1; no firm D call. V was cut by 0 bases and J by 0 bases, with 5 bases left in between. Germline V lookup: CDR1 DFQATT, CDR2 SNEGSKA (reference sequence). The CDR3 contains 13 residues. CDR3 DNA sequence: TGCAGTGCTAGAGACGGCATGAACACTGAAGCTTTCTTT. Amino acid sequence: CSARDGMNTEAFF.

This clonotype is termed hyperexpanded. The chain has TRBV7-3 and TRBJ2-1, with no clear D. Trimming removed 0 bases at V and 7 bases at J, with 7 bases between. Germline V gene lookup returns CDR1 SGHTA and CDR2 FQGTGA. CDR3 length equals 13 residues. CDR3 protein: CASSLTAGNEQFF. CDR3 sequence (DNA): TGTGCCAGCAGCTTAACTGCCGGTAATGAGCAGTTCTTC.

This chain joins TRBV6-6 and TRBJ2-3, with D unclear. Germline V gives CDR1 MNHNY, CDR2 SVGAGI (reference sequence). The V and J ends lost 7 bases and 0 bases respectively, with 5 bases between them. The CDR3 is 12 residues long. The DNA of the CDR3 is TGTGCCAGCACCGGAAGCACAGATACGCAGTATTTT. Translated: CASTGSTDTQYF.

The rearrangement links TRBV28 to TRBJ2-5; D is uncertain. The J call is in doubt because the DNA end fits TRBJ2-7 better. The CDR3 is 15 amino acids. In germline, CDR1 is MDHEN, CDR2 SYDVKM. The CDR3 DNA reads TGTGCCAGCAAAAACACCAGCCCCGGAGCCTACGAGCAGTACTTC. Residues: CASKNTSPGAYEQYF.

The chain links TRBV6-1 to TRBJ2-1; TRBD2 matches 9 bases. The germline gives CDR1 MNHNS, CDR2 SASEGT. Germline trimming cut 5 bases from V and 2 bases from J; bases unmatched to any gene: 13. This CDR3 comprises 18 residues. The CDR3 spells CASSKIAQTSGAYNEQFF. The CDR3 nucleotides are TGTGCCAGCAGTAAAATCGCCCAGACTAGCGGAGCCTACAATGAGCAGTTCTTC.

There are a few counts of this clonotype. A read error may be the cause here, since a much bigger clone is one base away. The chain recombines TRBV6-2 or TRBV6-3 with TRBJ2-4, with D perhaps TRBD2 (5 bases). The J call is doubtful: the DNA matches TRBJ2-1 better. This CDR3 contains 15 residues. CDR1 and CDR2 (germline): MNHEY, SVGEGT. The CDR3 bases are TGTGCCAGCAGTTTTCTGGACTTCGGGTCCTACGAGCAGTTCTTC. Translating it yields CASSFLDFGSYEQFF.

The chain recombines TRBV7-2 with TRBJ2-7; 8 bases are shared with TRBD2. The assigned J gene may be wrong: the sequence end matches TRBJ2-1 better. The V gene's germline CDR1 is SGHTA and CDR2 FQGNSA. The CDR3 totals 13 residues. The CDR3 bases are TGTGCCAGCAGCTTAGGGGCGGGGGGTGAGCAGTTCTTC. It is translated as CASSLGAGGEQFF.

This clonotype was seen a handful of times. The chain combines TRBV6-6 with TRBJ2-3; 9 bases are shared with TRBD2. CDR1 is MNHNY and CDR2 is SVGAGI in the germline V gene (reference sequence). V was pared by 6 bases and J by 14 bases, with 27 bases of the junction left unmatched. The CDR3 spans 18 residues. CDR3 DNA sequence: TGTGCCAGCAGACCTCTAGCGGGGCCACTCGCGAACACCGGGGAGCTGTATTTT. Translating gives CASRPLAGPLANTGELYF.

By its share, this clonotype is medium-sized. A read error may explain this, as a much larger clone is one base away. The V gene is TRBV27, the J gene TRBJ2-5; 10 bases are a match to TRBD1. The germline V gene has CDR1 MNHEY and CDR2 SMNVEV (reference sequence). J gave up 11 bases and V 6 bases, and 12 bases lay outside the gene matches. The CDR3 length is 14 residues. The CDR3: CASRSGTGVNEQYF. CDR3 DNA sequence: TGTGCCAGCAGAAGTGGGACAGGGGTGAATGAGCAGTACTTC.

This chain joins TRBV7-2 and TRBJ2-1; TRBD2 matches 8 bases. The CDR3 extends over 15 amino acids. The junction had 9 bases not matched to a gene; V was cut back by 1 base and J by 10 bases. Germline CDR1 reads SGHTA; CDR2 reads FQGNSA. CDR3 region: CASSLETSVATEQFF. The CDR3 DNA reads as TGTGCCAGCAGCTTAGAGACTAGCGTTGCCACCGAGCAGTTCTTC.